This TCR beta chain derives from a study of T cells after yellow fever vaccination. Regarding the study as a whole: Highly abundant clonotypes carried over from the bulk population could end up in FACS-sorted repertoires as contaminants. The secondary response showed a weaker magnitude and a faster peak, day 5 versus 15.

5'RACE template switching added a universal primer site and UMIs to TCR cDNA. TCRdb passed the 5' RACE reads through MiXCR, listing each CDR3 protein once. Of over 150,000 distinct CDR3 sequences detected, approximately 6.8% appear once; the ten largest clones hold 2.5%. The V gene's germline CDR1 is LNHDA and CDR2 SQIVND (reference sequence). The CDR3 has 11 residues. The V and J ends lost 6 bases and 11 bases, in that order; junction bases with no gene match: 6. Regarding this clonotype: Its antigen is unidentified.

The J gene is TRBJ1-2, the V gene TRBV19; 7 bases agree with TRBD1. This TCR derives from a man aged 18-30 years who received the YFV17D yellow fever vaccine. The specimen was CD4+ T cells sorted from PBMCs, collected 5 to 6 days after the first yellow fever vaccination. The DNA of the CDR3 is TGTGCCAGTAGGATAAACAGGGGATACACCTTC. The encoded protein is CASRINRGYTF.